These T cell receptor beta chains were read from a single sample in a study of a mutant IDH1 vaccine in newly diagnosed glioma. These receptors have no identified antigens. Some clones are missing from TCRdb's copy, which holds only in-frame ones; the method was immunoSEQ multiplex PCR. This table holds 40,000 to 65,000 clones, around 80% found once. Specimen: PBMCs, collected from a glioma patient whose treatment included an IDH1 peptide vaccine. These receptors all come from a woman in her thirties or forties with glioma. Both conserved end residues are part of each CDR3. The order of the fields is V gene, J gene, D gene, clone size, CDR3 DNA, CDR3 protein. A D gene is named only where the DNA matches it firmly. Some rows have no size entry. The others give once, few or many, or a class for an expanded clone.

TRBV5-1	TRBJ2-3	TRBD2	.	TGCGCCAGCAGCTTAAACACGGGGGGGCCTTCGGATACGCAGTATTTT	CASSLNTGGPSDTQYF
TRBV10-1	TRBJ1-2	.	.	TGCGCCAGCAGTGATGGGGGCCCCTATGGCTACACCTTC	CASSDGGPYGYTF
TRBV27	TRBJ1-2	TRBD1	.	TGTGCCAGCAGTTTGGCAGGGGGAAGAGGCTACACCTTC	CASSLAGGRGYTF
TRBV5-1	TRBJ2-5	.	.	TGCGCCAGCAGCTTGGGCGGGGGCCGCCAAGAGACCCAGTACTTC	CASSLGGGRQETQYF
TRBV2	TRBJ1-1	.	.	TGTGCCGCACTAAAGGGAATTGGGGGGATGAACACTGAAGCTTTCTTT	CAALKGIGGMNTEAFF
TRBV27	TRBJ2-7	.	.	TGTGCCAGCAGTTTCGACAGGGGAGGGAGGCCGCAGTACTTC	CASSFDRGGRPQYF
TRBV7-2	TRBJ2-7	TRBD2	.	TGTGCCAGCAGCTTAATTCTAGCGGGCCTGCCGAGCGAGCAGTACTTC	CASSLILAGLPSEQYF
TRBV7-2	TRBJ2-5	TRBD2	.	TGTGCCAGCAGCCAGCCGGGGGGTAGGGAGACCCAGTACTTC	CASSQPGGRETQYF
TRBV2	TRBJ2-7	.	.	TGTGCCAGCAGTGCGACCCAGGACTACGAGCAGTACTTC	CASSATQDYEQYF
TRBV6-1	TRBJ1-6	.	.	TGTGCCAGCAGTGAAGGAACGGGTCAGGCGGATGATAGTTCACCCCTCCACTTT	CASSEGTGQADDSSPLHF
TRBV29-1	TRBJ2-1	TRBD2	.	TGCAGCGCCTCGAAGCGGGGGGGGTACAATGAGCAGTTCTTC	CSASKRGGYNEQFF
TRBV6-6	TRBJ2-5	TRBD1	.	TGTGCCAGCAGTTTTGGACAGGGCCAAGAGACCCAGTACTTC	CASSFGQGQETQYF
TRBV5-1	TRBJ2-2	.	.	TGCGCCAGCAGCCCAACGACAGGGAACACCGGGGAGCTGTTTTTT	CASSPTTGNTGELFF
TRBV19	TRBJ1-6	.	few	TGTGCCAGTAGTATAGCGGGACCTAATTCACCCCTCCACTTT	CASSIAGPNSPLHF
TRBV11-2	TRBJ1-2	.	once	TGTGCCAGCAGCTGGTCTGGGGTTTCCTTTACCTACACCTTC	CASSWSGVSFTYTF
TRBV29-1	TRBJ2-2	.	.	TGCAGCGTTCTAGGACCGGGAGCGAACACCGGGGAGCTGTTTTTT	CSVLGPGANTGELFF
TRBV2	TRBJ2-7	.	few	TGTGCCAGCAGTCCCGAATTCTACGAGCAGTACTTC	CASSPEFYEQYF
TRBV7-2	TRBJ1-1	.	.	TGTGCCAGCAGCTTATCTAACACTGAAGCTTTCTTT	CASSLSNTEAFF
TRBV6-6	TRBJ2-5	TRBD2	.	TGTGCCAGCAGACCACGCGGGGGGGACCAAGAGACCCAGTACTTC	CASRPRGGDQETQYF
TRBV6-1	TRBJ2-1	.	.	TGTGCCAGCAGTGAAGCGCCGGGGCGCAATGAGCAGTTCTTC	CASSEAPGRNEQFF
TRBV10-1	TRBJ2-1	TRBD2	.	TGCGCCAGCGGCGGGGGGGCCCCCTACAATGAGCAGTTCTTC	CASGGGAPYNEQFF
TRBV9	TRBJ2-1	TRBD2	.	TGTGCCAGCAGCGTAGGAAGCGGGGGGGCCCATGAGCAGTTCTTC	CASSVGSGGAHEQFF
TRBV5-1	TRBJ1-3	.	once	TGCGCCAGCAGCTTGACCGCTAGCTCTGGAAACACCATATATTTT	CASSLTASSGNTIYF
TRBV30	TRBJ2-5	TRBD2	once	TGTGCCTGGAGTGTACGAGCGGGGGGGGAAGAGACCCAGTACTTC	CAWSVRAGGEETQYF
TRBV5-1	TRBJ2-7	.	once	TGCGCCAGCACGGCTTGGAGGGCAGGCCTCTCCTACGAGCAGTACTTC	CASTAWRAGLSYEQYF
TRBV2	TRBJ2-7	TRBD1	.	TGTGCCAGCAGTGGACAGGGGGTAGGCTACGAGCAGTACTTC	CASSGQGVGYEQYF
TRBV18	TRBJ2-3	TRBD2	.	TGTGCCAGCTCGCCGTCCCGGGGGGTTGGCACAGATACGCAGTATTTT	CASSPSRGVGTDTQYF
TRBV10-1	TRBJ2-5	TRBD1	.	TGCGCCAGCAGTCGGACAGGGGAGACCCAGTACTTC	CASSRTGETQYF
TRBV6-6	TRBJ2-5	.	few	TGTGCCAGCAGTTTTGGGGGGCCCCAAGAGACCCAGTACTTC	CASSFGGPQETQYF
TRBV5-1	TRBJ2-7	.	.	TGCGCCAGCAGCTTGGGCGGCACAGTTTACGAGCAGTACTTC	CASSLGGTVYEQYF
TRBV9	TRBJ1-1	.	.	TGTGCCAGCAGCGTTACAGGGTGGACTGAAGCTTTCTTT	CASSVTGWTEAFF
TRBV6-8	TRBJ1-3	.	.	TGTGCCAGCAGTTACCCAACCGGGGGGAGCTCTGGAAACACCATATATTTT	CASSYPTGGSSGNTIYF
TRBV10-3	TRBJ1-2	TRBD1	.	TGTGCCATCAGTCGGACAGGGAATGGCTACACCTTC	CAISRTGNGYTF
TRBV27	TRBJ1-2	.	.	TGTGCCAGCGGACCGGGACGGACCTTCTATGGCTACACCTTC	CASGPGRTFYGYTF
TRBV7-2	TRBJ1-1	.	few	TGTGCCAGCAGCACCTACAGGGTGAACACTGAAGCTTTCTTT	CASSTYRVNTEAFF
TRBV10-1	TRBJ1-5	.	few	TGCGCCAGTCTGGGTCCGGAGCCCCAGCATTTT	CASLGPEPQHF
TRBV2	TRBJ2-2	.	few	TGTGCCAGCCAACAGGGCACCGGGGAGCTGTTTTTT	CASQQGTGELFF
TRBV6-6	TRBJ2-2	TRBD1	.	TGTGCCAGCAGTTACCCCGGACAGGGCACCGGGGAGCTGTTTTTT	CASSYPGQGTGELFF
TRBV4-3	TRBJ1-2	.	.	TGCGCCAGCAGCCAAGCGGCAGCTAACTATGGCTACACCTTC	CASSQAAANYGYTF
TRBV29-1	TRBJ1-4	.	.	TGCAGCGCACAGGCAACTAATGAAAAACTGTTTTTT	CSAQATNEKLFF
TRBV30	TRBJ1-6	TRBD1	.	TGTGCCCGCCGGGACAGCTATAATTCACCCCTCCACTTT	CARRDSYNSPLHF
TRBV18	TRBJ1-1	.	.	TGTGCCAGCTCACCACCTGCGGCAGGGATGAACACTGAAGCTTTCTTT	CASSPPAAGMNTEAFF
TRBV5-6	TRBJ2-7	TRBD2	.	TGTGCCAGCATCACGGGAGGCCTGGCCGAGCAGTACTTC	CASITGGLAEQYF
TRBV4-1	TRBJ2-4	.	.	TGCGCCAGCAGCCAAGAAACCGGAAGGACCAAAAACATTCAGTACTTC	CASSQETGRTKNIQYF
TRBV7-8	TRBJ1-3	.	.	TGTGCCAGTGGCTGGAATGGAAACACCATATATTTT	CASGWNGNTIYF
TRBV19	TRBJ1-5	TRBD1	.	TGTGCCAGTACCCGACAGGGGGAGGCCAATCAGCCCCAGCATTTT	CASTRQGEANQPQHF
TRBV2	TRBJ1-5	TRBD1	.	TGTGCCAGCAAAAGTGAGGGACAGAGCAATCAGCCCCAGCATTTT	CASKSEGQSNQPQHF
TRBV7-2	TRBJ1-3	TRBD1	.	TGTGCCAGCAGCTCGGGACAGGTTTATGGAAACACCATATATTTT	CASSSGQVYGNTIYF
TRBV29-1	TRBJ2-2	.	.	TGCAGCGTCCAGAACACCGGGGAGCTGTTTTTT	CSVQNTGELFF
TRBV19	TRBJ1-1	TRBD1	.	TGTGCCAGTAGTGTAGCGACAGGGACGAGAACTGAAGCTTTCTTT	CASSVATGTRTEAFF
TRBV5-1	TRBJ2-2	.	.	TGCGCCAGCAGCAGGACAGCGATGAACACCGGGGAGCTGTTTTTT	CASSRTAMNTGELFF
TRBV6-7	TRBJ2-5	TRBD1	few	TGTGCCAGCAGTTACGGCGGACAGGGGGAAGAGGAAGAGACCCAGTACTTC	CASSYGGQGEEEETQYF
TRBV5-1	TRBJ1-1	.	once	TGCGCCAGCAAAAAGGGGATGAACACTGAAGCTTTCTTT	CASKKGMNTEAFF
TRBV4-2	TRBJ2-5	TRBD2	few	TGTGCCAGCAGCCAAGATGGGGGCCGGGGGCGTGGATTAGCGGGGGGCCAAGAGACCCAGTACTTC	CASSQDGGRGRGLAGGQETQYF
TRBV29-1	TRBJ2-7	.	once	TGCAGCGCCGGGGAGGGGGCGTACGAGCAGTACTTC	CSAGEGAYEQYF
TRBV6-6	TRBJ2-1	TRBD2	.	TGTGCCAGCAGTCCACTCGGGACTAGTGGCAATGAGCAGTTCTTC	CASSPLGTSGNEQFF
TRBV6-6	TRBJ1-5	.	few	TGTGCCAGCAGTCATCCGGGAGGGGCTTCCCATCAGCCCCAGCATTTT	CASSHPGGASHQPQHF
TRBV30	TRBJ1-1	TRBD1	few	TGTGCCTGGAGTCGACTGACAGGGAATGGAGCTTTCTTT	CAWSRLTGNGAFF
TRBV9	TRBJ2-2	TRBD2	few	TGTGCCAGCAGCAACGAGCGGGGGGGTTACACCGGGGAGCTGTTTTTT	CASSNERGGYTGELFF